This T cell receptor beta chain was sequenced in a study of early T cells in non-severe SARS-CoV-2 infection. Unique molecular identifier tags were affixed to discrete cDNA molecules. TCRdb re-called the 5' RACE reads through MiXCR, storing one row per CDR3 protein. The data show about 77,000 distinct CDR3 sequences, 10% to 15% seen once. Trimming shortened V by 3 bases and J by 2 bases, and 10 bases separated the two germline ends. Germline CDR1 SEHNR, CDR2 FQNEAQ (reference sequence). This CDR3 is 15 amino acids long. This clonotype was seen at least ten times. Material: whole blood, obtained at baseline. The receptor's source is an adult who was a healthcare worker with PCR-confirmed SARS-CoV-2 infection or an uninfected control (not recorded which). The donor label of this sample is uncertain. J is TRBJ2-2 and V is TRBV7-9; D is undetermined. DNA for the CDR3: TGTGCCAGCAGCTTCTTTGGGATTAACACCGGGGAGCTGTTTTTT. Its protein is CASSFFGINTGELFF.